Presented here are 21 T cell receptor beta chains from one specimen sequenced in a study of shared clonotypes between healthy human individuals (dated by TCRdb to 2019 to 2021). Libraries were built with the immunoSEQ multiplex PCR assay. This is the immuneACCESS table as TCRdb keeps it, with only in-frame sequences that have V and J called. A part of the clones is gone; compared with another copy, unresolved V genes explain less than half, and the rest is unexplained. Counted in this sample were 1 million to 1.3 million clones; about 84% of them appeared once. Roughly 0.61% of the sample belongs to the ten largest clones. Specimen: memory CD4+ T cells from PBMCs. The cell subset or site label for this specimen denotes: CD45RA-negative fraction. These receptors all stem from a man aged 18 to 35 in good health. Some clones in this sample may be carry-over from other donors' samples.

This chain joins TRBV2 and TRBJ2-3; D is unresolved. Germline V gene sequence: CDR1 SNHLY, CDR2 FYNNEI. Trimming shortened V by 6 bases and J by 2 bases, and 6 bases separated the two germline ends. The CDR3 consists of 12 residues. CDR3 sequence (DNA): TGTGCCAGCAGGTCGGACACAGATACGCAGTATTTT. Its protein product is CASRSDTDTQYF.

This chain links TRBV2 with TRBJ1-1; tentatively, D is TRBD1 (5 bases). The CDR3 covers 11 residues. With 3 bases removed from V and 9 bases from J, the gap between germline ends came to 8 bases. Germline-derived CDR1 and CDR2 are SNHLY and FYNNEI. Here the CDR3 DNA reads TGTGCCAGCAGTGAGAGACAGAAAGCTTTCTTT. It yields the protein CASSERQKAFF.

V is TRBV15 and J is TRBJ2-4; 8 nucleotides agree with TRBD1. J lost 0 bases, V lost 3 bases, and 4 bases had no gene match. This CDR3 comprises 16 residues. Germline V gene data show CDR1 as LNHNV and CDR2 as YYDKDF (reference sequence). The CDR3 DNA sequence: TGTGCCACCAGCAGGGGGGACAGGTTAGCCAAAAACATTCAGTACTTC. This gives the protein CATSRGDRLAKNIQYF.

CDR3 region: CASSPSGRYNSPLHF. DNA of the CDR3: TGTGCCAGCTCACCAAGTGGAAGATATAATTCACCCCTCCACTTT. The chain uses TRBV18 and TRBJ1-6; D ambiguous. V shed 2 bases and J shed 4 bases, with 9 bases lying between them. CDR1 and CDR2 from the germline V gene are KGHSH and LQKENI. The CDR3 runs 15 residues.

The chain couples TRBV6-1 to TRBJ2-7; no definite D call. Germline values: CDR1 MNHNS, CDR2 SASEGT. V lost 0 bases, J lost 3 bases, and 18 bases lay in between. CDR3 length equals 17 residues. CDR3: CASSEAALVSGRYEQYF. CDR3 bases: TGTGCCAGCAGTGAAGCCGCCCTAGTCAGTGGGCGCTACGAGCAGTACTTC.

The chain combines TRBV6-1 with TRBJ1-1; D might be TRBD1 (6 bases). CDR1 is MNHNS and CDR2 is SASEGT in the germline V gene. Deletions cut 2 bases from V and 11 bases from J, with 15 bases between. The CDR3 runs to 13 residues. CDR3 in amino acids: CASSELLAGDAFF. CDR3 DNA: TGTGCCAGCAGTGAATTGTTGGCAGGGGATGCTTTCTTT.

The V and J genes are TRBV5-4 and TRBJ2-7, with D perhaps given as TRBD1 or TRBD2 (5 bases each). In germline, CDR1 is SGHNT, CDR2 YYREEE (reference sequence). Deletions cut 0 bases from V and 7 bases from J, with 17 bases between. This CDR3 comprises 15 residues. The CDR3 bases are TGTGCCAGCAGCTTGGGAGCCGGGACCTCCGGGGAGCAGTACTTC. Amino acids: CASSLGAGTSGEQYF.

J is TRBJ1-1 and V is TRBV7-9, with D tentatively TRBD1 (6 bases). Trimming removed 5 bases at V and 3 bases at J, with 13 bases between. Germline V lookup: CDR1 SEHNR, CDR2 FQNEAQ (reference sequence). CDR3 length equals 14 residues. The CDR3 DNA reads TGTGCCAGCAGCCCCGACAGACAGGACACTGAAGCTTTCTTT. Translated, it gives CASSPDRQDTEAFF. Variable domain in full (rest from reference TRBV7-9 and TRBJ1-1): DTGVSQNPRHKITKRGQNVTFRCDPISEHNRLYWYRQTLGQGPEFLTYFQNEAQLEKSRLLSDRFSAERPKGSFSTLEIQRTEQGDSAMYLCASSPDRQDTEAFFGQGTRLTVV.

J is TRBJ2-7 and V is TRBV11-2, with 7 nucleotides matching TRBD1. CDR1 is SGHAT, CDR2 FQNNGV, per germline. This CDR3 has 13 amino acids. V was clipped by 1 base and J by 5 bases; unmatched bases: 2. The CDR3, as DNA: TGTGCCAGCAGCTTAGGAGGGGGCCACGAGCAGTACTTC. It specifies CASSLGGGHEQYF. The whole variable domain, remainder taken from reference TRBV11-2 and TRBJ2-7, is EAGVAQSPRYKIIEKRQSVAFWCNPISGHATLYWYQQILGQGPKLLIQFQNNGVVDDSQLPKDRFSAERLKGVDSTLKIQPAKLEDSAVYLCASSLGGGHEQYFGPGTRLTVT.

The table lists this clone with many counts. The gene calls are TRBV6-5 and TRBJ2-7; unclear D gene. The CDR3 length is 15 residues. The V and J ends lost 6 bases and 2 bases respectively, with 17 bases between them. Germline CDR1 MNHEY, CDR2 SVGAGI. For the CDR3, the DNA is TGTGCCAGCAGGCCCGACTTGCGGAGTGCCTACGAGCAGTACTTC. Encoded protein: CASRPDLRSAYEQYF.

The V and J genes are TRBV5-1 and TRBJ2-2, with 8 bases matching TRBD1. After removal of 6 bases from V and 8 bases from J, the junction contained 9 bases not matched to a gene. The CDR3 sequence is 14 residues long. CDR1 is SGHRS and CDR2 is YFSETQ in the germline V gene. The CDR3 sequence: CASNPGGSTGELFF. Here the CDR3 DNA reads TGCGCCAGCAACCCAGGGGGCTCGACGGGGGAGCTGTTTTTT.

This clone appeared a single time. The genes are TRBV18 and TRBJ1-5, with D possibly TRBD1 on 5 matching bases. Germline V CDR1 and CDR2: KGHSH, LQKENI. The CDR3 sequence is 15 residues long. The V end was cut by 2 bases, the J end by 5 bases, with 13 bases between. The CDR3: CASSPFGASDQPQHF. CDR3 nucleotides: TGTGCCAGCTCACCATTTGGGGCGTCGGATCAGCCCCAGCATTTT.

This rearrangement joins TRBV7-2 to TRBJ2-5, with a possible D match to TRBD2 (5 bases). V was shortened by 5 bases and J by 6 bases, with 16 bases between the two germline ends. Germline-derived CDR1 and CDR2 are SGHTA and FQGNSA. The CDR3 sequence is 14 residues long. The CDR3 coding sequence is TGTGCCAGCAGCCAGGACTTTGCTTCGAAGACCCAGTACTTC. Translated, it gives CASSQDFASKTQYF.

V and J are TRBV10-3 and TRBJ2-1; D is uncertain. Germline CDR1 ENHRY, CDR2 SYGVKD. Trimming took 8 bases from V and 7 from J, leaving 15 bases between them. The CDR3 consists of 13 residues. The CDR3 here is CAIEDNLENEQFF. DNA for the CDR3: TGTGCCATCGAGGATAACCTGGAGAATGAGCAGTTCTTC.

The chain is built from TRBV18 and TRBJ1-2; D unresolved. The germline V gene encodes CDR1 KGHSH and CDR2 LQKENI. The CDR3 is 15 amino acids. With 2 bases removed from V and 3 bases from J, the gap between germline ends came to 13 bases. In nucleotides, the CDR3 is TGTGCCAGCTCACCAGGGCCGTCGGGCGACTATGGCTACACCTTC. This gives the protein CASSPGPSGDYGYTF. The complete variable domain, with remaining parts taken from reference TRBV18 and TRBJ1-2, reads NAGVMQNPRHLVRRRGQEARLRCSPMKGHSHVYWYRQLPEEGLKFMVYLQKENIIDESGMPKERFSAEFPKEGPSILRIQQVVRGDSAAYFCASSPGPSGDYGYTFGSGTRLTVV.

V gene TRBV2 combines with J gene TRBJ1-5, with 10 bases that match TRBD1. Germline V CDR1 and CDR2: SNHLY, FYNNEI. J was trimmed by 7 bases and V by 6 bases; bases with no gene match: 6. The CDR3 runs 14 residues. The CDR3 is CASSAGTGEQPQHF. The DNA for the CDR3 is TGTGCCAGCAGCGCCGGGACAGGGGAACAGCCCCAGCATTTT.

J is TRBJ1-2 and V is TRBV10-1, with a weak D call TRBD1 (5 bases). The V end lost 2 bases, the J end lost 4 bases, and 8 bases lay between the germline ends. The CDR3 contains 13 residues. The germline V gene encodes CDR1 WNHNN and CDR2 SYGVQD (reference sequence). The CDR3 sequence is CASSENQGYGYTF. The CDR3 nucleotides are TGCGCCAGCAGTGAGAATCAGGGCTATGGCTACACCTTC.

This sequence joins TRBV9 and TRBJ2-2; D tentatively reads TRBD1 or TRBD2 (5 bases each). Deletions cut 0 bases from V and 0 bases from J, with 12 bases between. Germline lookup yields CDR1 SGDLS and CDR2 YYNGEE. This CDR3 spans 17 amino acids. The CDR3 loop reads CASSVGWGMANTGELFF. For the CDR3, the DNA is TGTGCCAGCAGCGTAGGTTGGGGGATGGCGAACACCGGGGAGCTGTTTTTT.

This clone was seen a handful of times. J is TRBJ2-3 and V is TRBV7-3, with 7 bases matching TRBD2. Germline V CDR1 and CDR2: SGHTA, FQGTGA. V shed 5 bases and J 4 bases; nucleotides not matched to a gene: 9. This CDR3 region has 15 residues. The CDR3 region has the DNA TGTGCCAGCAGCCTCCAGCGGGGAGGGTCAGATACGCAGTATTTT. It encodes CASSLQRGGSDTQYF.

This clone was found once. The rearrangement uses TRBV29-1 and TRBJ1-2; D unclear. V lost 3 bases to trimming and J lost 8 bases, with 13 bases between them. From germline, CDR1 is SQVTM and CDR2 ANQGSEA. This CDR3 is built from 12 residues. For the CDR3, the DNA is TGCAGCGTTGATATTGCCCGGAGGGGCTACACCTTC. Amino acids: CSVDIARRGYTF.

The chain is built from TRBV15 and TRBJ1-4; tentative D call: TRBD1 (5 bases). CDR3 size: 17 residues. CDR1 and CDR2 (germline): LNHNV, YYDKDF (reference sequence). The germline V and J ends were trimmed by 2 bases and 0 bases, with 13 bases remaining between them. The CDR3 DNA reads TGTGCCACCAGCAGAATAGCAGGGACTGCAACTAATGAAAAACTGTTTTTT. Translation: CATSRIAGTATNEKLFF.